This T cell receptor beta chain was retrieved from a study of T cells in tuberculosis. Study as a whole: IGRA-negative adolescents, IGRA-positive adolescents with latent tuberculosis and adults with active tuberculosis formed this South African cohort. Study-level results: Active tuberculosis alpha repertoires lay closer to GMM-specific TCRs than controls'.

Sequenced by immunoSEQ multiplex PCR; TCRdb stores in-frame clones only, minus some. Of 25,000 to 30,000 clones in the sample, 90% were seen once. The germline CDR1 and CDR2 sequences are MDHEN and SYDVKM. Between the trimmed V and J ends, which lost 2 bases and 4 bases, there was a span of 11 bases. The CDR3 contains 14 residues. On average around 100,000 T cells per donor were immunosequenced. In this sample, this clone turned up once. Its target is unknown. Sequenced material: PBMCs. The chain is built from TRBV28 and TRBJ1-1, with D possibly being TRBD1 (5 bases). This TCR derives from a donor between 10 and 29 years old with latent tuberculosis or without tuberculosis infection. The CDR3 spells CASSLSREGTEAFF. The DNA for the CDR3 is TGTGCCAGCAGTTTAAGCAGGGAGGGCACTGAAGCTTTCTTT.